A selection of T cell receptor beta chains follows, all from one sample in a study of blood T cell repertoires in COVID-19. Profiling relied on immunoSEQ multiplex PCR, and the TCRdb table lists in-frame clones only, not all of them. The sample has fewer than 350,000 clones, 85% seen once. The sequenced sample was PBMCs or T cells enriched from blood (not recorded which). All receptors derive from a woman in her thirties who had been exposed to COVID-19. CDR3s include the opening cysteine and the closing phenylalanine or tryptophan. A D gene is named only where the DNA matches it firmly. A clone size is listed for some rows: how often the clone was seen (once, few, many), or a class if it is expanded.

TRBD1	TRBV5-6	.	TRBJ2-5	15	CASSLGQTYQETQYF	TGTGCCAGCAGCCTGGGACAGACCTACCAAGAGACCCAGTACTTC
.	TRBV19	.	TRBJ2-2	15	CASTARTTKAGELFF	TGTGCCAGCACAGCCCGGACAACGAAGGCCGGGGAGCTGTTTTTT
TRBD1	TRBV4-3	.	TRBJ2-5	14	CASSLGTGQETQYF	TGCGCCAGCAGCCTAGGGACAGGGCAAGAGACCCAGTACTTC
.	TRBV10-3	.	TRBJ1-4	13	CAISGGGNEKLFF	TGTGCCATCAGTGGGGGAGGGAATGAAAAACTGTTTTTT
TRBD1	TRBV5-1	.	TRBJ1-2	11	CASSRDSIPTF	TGCGCCAGCAGCAGGGACAGTATCCCCACCTTC
.	TRBV6-2/TRBV6-3	.	TRBJ1-5	13	CASCRGGNQPQHF	TGTGCCAGCTGCCGGGGAGGCAATCAGCCCCAGCATTTT
TRBD2	TRBV7-8	once	TRBJ2-1	15	CASSLTSGGMGEQFF	TGTGCCAGCAGTCTTACTAGCGGGGGAATGGGTGAGCAGTTCTTC
TRBD1	TRBV9	.	TRBJ1-3	17	CASSPQTRTGPGNTIYF	TGTGCCAGCAGCCCCCAGACCCGGACAGGGCCTGGAAACACCATATATTTT
.	TRBV2	once	TRBJ2-2	15	CASWGDLLLTGELFF	TGTGCCAGCTGGGGGGACTTATTGTTGACCGGGGAGCTGTTTTTT
TRBD2	TRBV12-5	.	TRBJ2-1	15	CASGLRLAGNYEQFF	TGTGCTAGTGGTTTGCGACTAGCGGGAAACTATGAGCAGTTCTTC
.	TRBV13	few	TRBJ1-5	14	CASSSGLNNQPQHF	TGTGCCAGCAGCTCGGGACTGAACAATCAGCCCCAGCATTTT
.	TRBV9	.	TRBJ1-1	15	CASSAKGHPNTEAFF	TGTGCCAGCAGCGCCAAGGGACACCCGAACACTGAAGCTTTCTTT
.	TRBV7-3	.	TRBJ2-2	15	CASSPSNSNTGELFF	TGTGCCAGCAGCCCATCTAACTCGAACACCGGGGAGCTGTTTTTT
.	TRBV5-5	.	TRBJ1-2	15	CASSLSNRVNYGYTF	TGTGCCAGCAGCTTGAGTAACCGGGTTAACTATGGCTACACCTTC
TRBD2	TRBV6-2/TRBV6-3	many	TRBJ2-5	15	CASSYPTSAQETQYF	TGTGCCAGCAGTTACCCAACTAGCGCCCAAGAGACCCAGTACTTC
.	TRBV28	.	TRBJ1-2	15	CASKRTGIMNYGYTF	TGTGCCAGCAAGCGCACAGGCATTATGAACTATGGCTACACCTTC
.	TRBV19	few	TRBJ1-5	14	CASSLDSVPQPQHF	TGTGCCAGTAGCCTGGACAGTGTTCCTCAGCCCCAGCATTTT
TRBD2	TRBV9	.	TRBJ2-1	16	CASSVVSSGLYNEQFF	TGTGCCAGCAGCGTAGTATCTAGCGGGTTGTACAATGAGCAGTTCTTC
TRBD2	TRBV7-6	once	TRBJ2-5	18	CASSYPRLAGGQQETQYF	TGTGCCAGCAGTTACCCACGACTAGCGGGGGGGCAGCAAGAGACCCAGTACTTC
TRBD1	TRBV5-1	.	TRBJ2-7	13	CASSFGTDYEQYF	TGCGCCAGCAGCTTCGGGACAGACTACGAGCAGTACTTC
.	TRBV28	few	TRBJ1-1	14	CASSLTTALTEAFF	TGTGCCAGCAGCCTAACGACAGCACTCACTGAAGCTTTCTTT
.	TRBV21-1	many	TRBJ2-7	15	CASSKARTGYYEQYF	TGTGCCAGCAGCAAAGCCAGGACAGGATACTACGAGCAGTACTTC
.	TRBV27	.	TRBJ2-7	13	CASSSDSSYEQYF	TGTGCCAGCAGTAGTGATAGTTCCTACGAGCAGTACTTC
.	TRBV6-5	.	TRBJ1-2	13	CASSSFDRDGYTF	TGTGCCAGCAGTTCCTTCGACAGAGACGGCTACACCTTC
.	TRBV6-6	.	TRBJ1-3	13	CASIQGDGNTIYF	TGTGCCAGCATACAGGGTGATGGAAACACCATATATTTT
TRBD2	TRBV9	.	TRBJ2-7	14	CASSVGRGGGEQYF	TGTGCCAGCAGCGTAGGGCGGGGGGGCGGCGAGCAGTACTTC
.	TRBV7-2	.	TRBJ2-1	18	CASSSSVRPHTPYNEQFF	TGTGCCAGCAGCTCAAGCGTTCGACCCCATACCCCCTACAATGAGCAGTTCTTC
TRBD1	TRBV19	.	TRBJ1-5	17	CASTRDRGTIGNQPQHF	TGTGCCAGCACCCGGGACAGGGGTACTATTGGCAATCAGCCCCAGCATTTT
TRBD1	TRBV5-1	.	TRBJ2-3	13	CASRLQGRDTQYF	TGCGCCAGCAGGTTACAGGGGAGAGATACGCAGTATTTT
.	TRBV28	few	TRBJ2-1	13	CASSWGLVNEQFF	TGTGCCAGCAGTTGGGGGCTAGTCAATGAGCAGTTCTTC
.	TRBV24-1	.	TRBJ2-5	13	CATSDLQQETQYF	TGTGCCACCAGTGATTTACAACAAGAGACCCAGTACTTC
.	TRBV10-3	.	TRBJ1-6	14	CAISESDSSSPLHF	TGTGCCATCAGTGAGTCAGACAGTTCCTCACCCCTCCACTTT
.	TRBV6-5	.	TRBJ1-1	15	CATKTGYLMNTEAFF	TGTGCCACCAAGACAGGCTACCTCATGAACACTGAAGCTTTCTTT
.	TRBV9	few	TRBJ1-4	20	CASSEPRNEGMGGTNEKLFF	TGTGCCAGCAGCGAGCCCCGTAACGAGGGAATGGGCGGCACTAATGAAAAACTGTTTTTT
TRBD2	TRBV4-2	.	TRBJ2-5	16	CASSLFSGGYQETQYF	TGTGCCAGCAGCCTCTTTAGCGGGGGGTACCAAGAGACCCAGTACTTC
.	TRBV2	few	TRBJ2-1	15	CASTRTPGSYNEQFF	TGTGCCAGCACCCGGACACCCGGCTCCTACAATGAGCAGTTCTTC
TRBD1	TRBV5-1	.	TRBJ1-1	14	CASSKRTGGTEAFF	TGCGCCAGCAGCAAGAGGACAGGAGGCACTGAAGCTTTCTTT
TRBD2	TRBV5-5	.	TRBJ2-3	14	CASSWGAGTDTQYF	TGTGCCAGCAGCTGGGGAGCGGGAACAGATACGCAGTATTTT
TRBD2	TRBV28	.	TRBJ2-7	16	CASSFPLAGGYYEQYF	TGTGCCAGCAGTTTCCCCCTAGCGGGAGGGTACTACGAGCAGTACTTC
.	TRBV11-2	.	TRBJ2-7	14	CASSSWQGDHEQYF	TGTGCCAGCAGCAGCTGGCAGGGTGACCACGAGCAGTACTTC
.	TRBV28	once	TRBJ1-2	15	CASARTGTRSHGYTF	TGTGCCAGCGCACGAACCGGGACAAGGTCCCATGGCTACACCTTC
.	TRBV10-1	.	TRBJ1-1	12	CASSSGSAGAFF	TGCGCCAGCAGTAGCGGCTCAGCGGGAGCTTTCTTT